The 27 T cell receptor beta chains below were found in one sample sequenced in a study of graft-versus-host responses after intestinal transplantation. Sequencing used immunoSEQ multiplex PCR; TCRdb keeps in-frame clones, though not all of them. The sample consists of tens of thousands of clones, roughly 90% of them appearing once. Their cognate antigens are unknown. Sequences were derived from unstimulated CD4+ T cells sorted from spleen or lymph node cells, sampled before intestinal transplant. The origin of the receptors is a human donor who received an intestinal transplant.

The rearrangement joins TRBV19 to TRBJ2-5, with 10 bases aligning to TRBD2. The trim removed 10 bases at V and 5 bases at J, leaving 7 bases unmatched. Germline V gives CDR1 LNHDA, CDR2 SQIVND (reference sequence). The CDR3 extends over 13 amino acids. The CDR3 coding sequence is TGTGCCACCCGGGGACTAGCGTCGGAGACCCAGTACTTC. It specifies CATRGLASETQYF.

The V gene is TRBV18, the J gene TRBJ1-2; D gene uncertain. The CDR3 runs 16 residues. V lost 6 bases, J lost 5 bases, and 22 bases lay in between. The germline CDR1 and CDR2 sequences are KGHSH and LQKENI. CDR3 in DNA: TGTGCCAGCTCCCCCTCTCTTGGCGGGCTCGAGTATGGCTACACCTTC. This encodes CASSPSLGGLEYGYTF. The full variable domain, completed using reference TRBV18 and TRBJ1-2, is NAGVMQNPRHLVRRRGQEARLRCSPMKGHSHVYWYRQLPEEGLKFMVYLQKENIIDESGMPKERFSAEFPKEGPSILRIQQVVRGDSAAYFCASSPSLGGLEYGYTFGSGTRLTVV.

The V and J genes are TRBV18 and TRBJ1-1; D is possibly TRBD1 (5 bases). V was pared by 4 bases and J by 8 bases, with 5 bases between. This CDR3 spans 10 amino acids. Per the germline V gene, CDR1 is KGHSH and CDR2 is LQKENI. The CDR3 protein is CASSQGEAFF. In nucleotides, the CDR3 is TGTGCCAGCTCACAGGGGGAAGCTTTCTTT.

The chain recombines TRBV27 with TRBJ1-5; tentative D call: TRBD1 (6 bases). The CDR3 covers 15 residues. Trimming pared 3 bases from V and 6 bases from J, leaving 15 bases between. Looked up from germline, CDR1 is MNHEY and CDR2 is SMNVEV (reference sequence). CDR3: CASSFMGGGGQPQHF. The CDR3, as DNA: TGTGCCAGCAGTTTTATGGGGGGAGGGGGTCAGCCCCAGCATTTT.

This clone was seen a handful of times. Other DNA sequences in the same sample also yield this CDR3. The rearrangement uses TRBV6-5 and TRBJ1-5; 7 bases align to TRBD1. The trim removed 5 bases at V and 4 bases at J, leaving 2 bases unmatched. The V gene's germline CDR1 is MNHEY and CDR2 SVGAGI. CDR3 size: 13 residues. CDR3 bases: TGTGCCAGCAGTCGGGACAGAAATCAGCCCCAGCATTTT. It is translated as CASSRDRNQPQHF.

This clone was counted between two and nine times. At one of its ends the junction is not consistent with the germline gene, which may arise from a read error. V gene TRBV7-2 combines with J gene TRBJ1-1; a weak D match, TRBD1 (5 bases). Germline CDR1 SGHTA, CDR2 FQGNSA. This CDR3 is built from 10 residues. DNA of the CDR3: TGTGCCAGCAGCCCCTACGGGGGTCTCTTT. This translates into CASSPYGGLF.

J is TRBJ2-3 and V is TRBV6-6; D is unresolved. Trimming pared 2 bases from V and 4 bases from J, leaving 10 bases between. The CDR3 totals 14 residues. Germline V lookup: CDR1 MNHNY, CDR2 SVGAGI (reference sequence). The CDR3 DNA reads TGTGCCAGCAGTTACCCTAGTCCCCCAGATACGCAGTATTTT. Its protein product is CASSYPSPPDTQYF.

The chain has TRBV11-2 and TRBJ1-2; D gene ambiguous. The CDR3 contains 15 residues. The V and J ends lost 5 bases and 2 bases respectively, with 15 bases between them. Per germline, CDR1 SGHAT and CDR2 FQNNGV. CDR3 residues: CASSPWAGLNYGYTF. DNA of the CDR3: TGTGCCAGCAGCCCCTGGGCAGGACTCAACTATGGCTACACCTTC.

V usage is TRBV19 and J usage is TRBJ1-6; possible D gene TRBD1, 5 bases. V was trimmed by 6 bases and J by 5 bases, leaving 8 bases between them. The CDR3 is 13 amino acids. Germline values: CDR1 LNHDA, CDR2 SQIVND (reference sequence). CDR3: CASSRANNSPLHF. The CDR3 DNA follows: TGTGCCAGTAGCAGGGCCAATAATTCACCCCTCCACTTT.

The chain employs TRBV27 and TRBJ2-7; TRBD2 might be the D (6 bases). Trimming shortened V by 6 bases and J by 3 bases, and 21 bases separated the two germline ends. In germline, CDR1 is MNHEY, CDR2 SMNVEV (reference sequence). There are 16 residues in the CDR3. CDR3 nucleotides: TGTGCCAGCAGCCAATCCCTTGCGGGGAGCATCTACGAGCAGTACTTC. This gives the protein CASSQSLAGSIYEQYF.

This chain uses TRBV19 with TRBJ2-7; 9 bases are a match to TRBD1. J gave up 4 bases and V 10 bases, and 14 bases lay outside the gene matches. Germline CDR1 is LNHDA and CDR2 is SQIVND (reference sequence). The CDR3 length is 15 residues. Here the CDR3 DNA reads TGTGCCACTGGGAGAGGGACAGGGAATGGGTACGAGCAGTACTTC. Residues: CATGRGTGNGYEQYF. Supplemented by reference TRBV19 and TRBJ2-7, the full variable domain reads DGGITQSPKYLFRKEGQNVTLSCEQNLNHDAMYWYRQDPGQGLRLIYYSQIVNDFQKGDIAEGYSVSREKKESFPLTVTSAQKNPTAFYLCATGRGTGNGYEQYFGPGTRLTVT.

On this clone: Germline is not matched at one junction end, which may reflect a read error. The chain carries TRBV7-8 and TRBJ2-2; 12 bases match TRBD2. The CDR3 runs 17 residues. The germline V gene encodes CDR1 SGHVS and CDR2 FQNEAQ. Here the CDR3 DNA reads TGTGCCAGCAGCTTAGTCCAGGCTAGCGGGGGGGCCGGTGAGCTGTTTTTT. Translating it yields CASSLVQASGGAGELFF.

V and J are TRBV9 and TRBJ2-1; no clear D gene. Germline CDR1 SGDLS, CDR2 YYNGEE. Trimming cost V 2 bases and J 9 bases, with 12 bases left between them. The CDR3 covers 13 residues. CDR3 coding DNA: TGTGCCAGCAGCGTTATCCCCACGGGTGAGCAGTTCTTC. Translating it yields CASSVIPTGEQFF.

The CDR3 DNA is TGTGCCAGCAGCCCTGGGAGGGGAGGCGGCTACGAGCAGTACTTC. Its protein is CASSPGRGGGYEQYF. V is TRBV9 and J is TRBJ2-7; 7 bases agree with TRBD2. This CDR3 is built from 15 residues. The V segment lost 4 bases and the J segment 3 bases; nucleotides outside the gene matches: 10. Germline V gene data show CDR1 as SGDLS and CDR2 as YYNGEE.

The gene calls are TRBV7-2 and TRBJ1-2; the D gene is possibly TRBD1 (5 bases). V was trimmed by 0 bases and J by 7 bases, leaving 9 bases between them. The CDR3 is 13 residues long. Germline-derived CDR1 and CDR2 are SGHTA and FQGNSA. CDR3 nucleotides: TGTGCCAGCAGCTTAGCTGCTGGGGCTGGCTACACCTTC. Protein product: CASSLAAGAGYTF. The whole variable domain, filled in from reference TRBV7-2 and TRBJ1-2, reads GAGVSQSPSNKVTEKGKDVELRCDPISGHTALYWYRQSLGQGLEFLIYFQGNSAPDKSGLPSDRFSAERTGGSVSTLTIQRTQQEDSAVYLCASSLAAGAGYTFGSGTRLTVV.

The CDR3 here is CASSNPRSNQPQHF. DNA of the CDR3: TGTGCCAGCAGCAACCCGAGGAGCAATCAGCCCCAGCATTTT. The V and J genes are TRBV7-2 and TRBJ1-5, with D unresolved. The V end was cut by 5 bases, the J end by 1 base, with 9 bases between. Germline CDR1 is SGHTA and CDR2 is FQGNSA. The CDR3 has 14 residues.

The genes are TRBV9 and TRBJ2-6, with TRBD2 identical over 9 bases. From germline, CDR1 is SGDLS and CDR2 YYNGEE. The CDR3 length is 19 residues. The J segment lost 0 bases and the V segment lost 4 bases, leaving 11 bases of the junction unmatched. CDR3 in amino acids: CASSPRVAGGHSGANVLTF. CDR3 nucleotide sequence: TGTGCCAGCAGCCCACGGGTGGCGGGGGGGCACTCTGGGGCCAACGTCCTGACTTTC.

J is TRBJ2-7 and V is TRBV6-5, with 11 bases matching TRBD2. The ends lost 5 bases at V and 3 bases at J; junction bases unmatched: 3. Per germline, CDR1 MNHEY and CDR2 SVGAGI. The length of the CDR3 is 14 residues. CDR3 DNA: TGTGCCAGCAGTCGACTAGCGGGGCTCTACGAGCAGTACTTC. It encodes CASSRLAGLYEQYF.

V is TRBV5-1 and J is TRBJ1-4; a possible D gene is TRBD1 (6 bases). This CDR3 is 14 amino acids long. Per the germline V gene, CDR1 is SGHRS and CDR2 is YFSETQ. V lost 4 bases and J 10 bases, leaving 17 bases between the germline ends. Here the CDR3 reads CASSGDIIRGKLFF. The CDR3 region has the DNA TGCGCCAGCAGCGGGGACATAATACGTGGAAAACTGTTTTTT.

This clone was seen a single time. The rearrangement links TRBV6-1 to TRBJ2-7; possible D gene TRBD2, 5 bases. Looked up from germline, CDR1 is MNHNS and CDR2 is SASEGT. The ends were cut back, 6 bases at V and 6 bases at J, with 18 bases in the middle. This CDR3 contains 14 residues. DNA of the CDR3: TGTGCCAGCAGCCTTGCGTCCCAGAGGGTCGAGCAGTACTTC. This gives the protein CASSLASQRVEQYF.

Notes on this clone: Other DNA sequences in the sample encode the same CDR3. The CDR3 here is CASSLVAGADTQYF. For the CDR3, the DNA is TGCGCCAGCAGCTTGGTAGCAGGGGCAGATACGCAGTATTTT. The chain joins TRBV5-1 to TRBJ2-3, with a tentative D call TRBD1 (6 bases). CDR1 SGHRS and CDR2 YFSETQ come from the germline V gene. V was clipped by 0 bases and J by 4 bases, with 9 bases between them. The CDR3 runs to 14 residues.

This chain links TRBV2 with TRBJ1-6, with D maybe TRBD1 (6 bases). The CDR3 consists of 16 residues. Germline V lookup: CDR1 SNHLY, CDR2 FYNNEI. V was pared by 6 bases and J by 7 bases, with 19 bases between. CDR3 in amino acids: CASRATQGSGNSPLHF. CDR3 sequence (DNA): TGTGCCAGCAGGGCCACACAGGGATCGGGAAATTCACCCCTCCACTTT. The full variable domain, its missing parts supplied by reference TRBV2 and TRBJ1-6, is EPEVTQTPSHQVTQMGQEVILRCVPISNHLYFYWYRQILGQKVEFLVSFYNNEISEKSEIFDDQFSVERPDGSNFTLKIRSTKLEDSAMYFCASRATQGSGNSPLHFGNGTRLTVT.

This chain joins TRBV10-2 and TRBJ1-1, with 9 bases lining up with TRBD1. Looked up from germline, CDR1 is WSHSY and CDR2 is SAAADI. This CDR3 contains 12 residues. V shed 8 bases and J 4 bases; nucleotides not matched to a gene: 2. DNA of the CDR3: TGCGCCAGCCGGGACAGGGCCACTGAAGCTTTCTTT. Amino acids: CASRDRATEAFF.

J is TRBJ2-6 and V is TRBV5-1; D gene unclear. V shed 2 bases and J shed 0 bases, with 6 bases lying between them. The CDR3 is made up of 15 amino acids. In germline, CDR1 is SGHRS, CDR2 YFSETQ. The CDR3 reads CASSFPSSGANVLTF. DNA for the CDR3: TGCGCCAGCAGCTTCCCGAGCTCTGGGGCCAACGTCCTGACTTTC.

This clone has a single count. The chain is built from TRBV10-1 and TRBJ2-2; 9 bases line up with TRBD1. Germline CDR1 is WNHNN and CDR2 is SYGVQD (reference sequence). V lost 5 bases, J lost 7 bases, and 8 bases stayed unmatched. CDR3 size: 15 residues. In DNA, the CDR3 is TGCGCCAGCAGTCCCGGGACAGGGATAAGCGGGGAGCTGTTTTTT. Amino acid sequence: CASSPGTGISGELFF.

This chain joins TRBV5-1 and TRBJ2-5; a possible D gene is TRBD1 (5 bases). The CDR3 loop spans 12 amino acids. With 5 bases removed from V and 5 bases from J, the gap between germline ends came to 10 bases. Germline lookup yields CDR1 SGHRS and CDR2 YFSETQ. The CDR3 DNA is TGCGCCAGCAGTAAGGGGTGGGAGACCCAGTACTTC. This codes for CASSKGWETQYF.

V and J are TRBV7-2 and TRBJ1-2; a weak D match, TRBD1 (5 bases). The CDR3 length is 16 residues. The V end lost 2 bases, the J end lost 4 bases, and 17 bases lay between the germline ends. From germline, CDR1 is SGHTA and CDR2 FQGNSA. CDR3 nucleotides: TGTGCCAGCAGCTTACGTCCGCCGGGCAGGGCCTATGGCTACACCTTC. As protein: CASSLRPPGRAYGYTF.